This TCR beta chain appears in the sequencing data of a study of blood T cells in healthy people across ages. The second PCR ran about 6 to 12 cycles with a sample-barcoded 5' primer and J-beta primers. TCRdb called the 5' RACE reads again in MiXCR, with one record for every CDR3 protein. The data hold about a million distinct CDR3 sequences, with around 54% observed a single time. Broader study findings: Diversity estimated from one million T cells was considered an underestimate.

Looked up from germline, CDR1 is DFQATT and CDR2 is SNEGSKA (reference sequence). With 5 bases removed from V and 0 bases from J, the gap between germline ends came to 16 bases. The CDR3 length is 15 residues. This clonotype was detected many times. Its antigen remains unknown. Source material: blood. The V and J genes are TRBV20-1 and TRBJ2-5, with D unresolved. The receptor was derived from a woman aged 55-69 years in good health. CDR3 sequence reads: CSASPPDWYQETQYF. The CDR3, as DNA: TGCAGTGCTTCCCCTCCCGACTGGTACCAAGAGACCCAGTACTTC.